The 14 T cell receptor beta chains in this list originate from one sample, sequenced in a study of T-cell reconstitution after alpha-beta-depleted transplantation in children. Preparation of the TCRbeta library involved a method that used unique molecular identifiers. Via MiXCR, TCRdb re-called the PCR reads, giving one row per CDR3 protein. The sample yields 490,000 or so distinct CDR3 sequences, approximately 12% seen once. The sample in question was PBMCs from the stem cell graft donor, obtained from the stem cell graft. The receptors here all came from a human donor who donated a stem cell graft to a child with combined immunodeficiency.

Written as DNA, the CDR3 is TGTGCCTACCAACCCCAGCCCTACCCACATGAGCAGTTCTTC. As protein: CAYQPQPYPHEQFF. V gene TRBV30 combines with J gene TRBJ2-1; D is uncertain. CDR1 is GTSNPN, CDR2 SVGIG, per germline (reference sequence). With 7 bases removed from V and 8 bases from J, the gap between germline ends came to 21 bases. This CDR3 is 14 amino acids long.

V is TRBV6-1 and J is TRBJ1-1; D may be TRBD1 (5 bases). The CDR3 is 16 amino acids. The ends were cut back, 3 bases at V and 0 bases at J, with 14 bases in the middle. CDR1 and CDR2 from the germline V gene are MNHNS and SASEGT. The CDR3 loop reads CASSEEEGRMNTEAFF. For the CDR3, the DNA is TGTGCCAGCAGTGAGGAGGAGGGGAGAATGAACACTGAAGCTTTCTTT.

This clonotype was observed many times. V usage is TRBV12-3 or TRBV12-4 and J usage is TRBJ2-7; TRBD2 matches 7 bases. After removal of 4 bases from V and 4 bases from J, the junction contained 10 bases not matched to a gene. The CDR3 is 15 amino acids. The DNA for the CDR3 is TGTGCCAGCAGTTCCACCTGGACTAGAGGTTACGAGCAGTACTTC. Its translation: CASSSTWTRGYEQYF.

The chain couples TRBV7-9 to TRBJ2-7, with 12 bases lining up with TRBD1. The CDR3 sequence is 17 residues long. Germline CDR1 and CDR2: SEHNR and FQNEAQ (reference sequence). With 2 bases clipped from V and 6 bases from J, the junction kept 11 bases outside the gene matches. The CDR3 DNA is TGTGCCAGCAGCTTATTATACCCGGGACAGGGGGCTGGCGAGCAGTACTTC. Translating gives CASSLLYPGQGAGEQYF.

This clonotype was found many times. The chain has TRBV5-1 and TRBJ2-7; 7 positions agree with TRBD1. Germline V CDR1 and CDR2: SGHRS, YFSETQ. V was clipped by 0 bases and J by 3 bases; unmatched bases: 3. The CDR3 has 14 amino acids. CDR3 in DNA: TGCGCCAGCAGCTTGGAAGGGGGCCTCTACGAGCAGTACTTC. Its protein is CASSLEGGLYEQYF.

The V and J genes are TRBV5-1 and TRBJ1-6; 7 bases are shared with TRBD1. V shed 1 base and J 0 bases; nucleotides not matched to a gene: 4. The CDR3 has 17 amino acids. CDR1 SGHRS and CDR2 YFSETQ come from the germline V gene. In nucleotides, the CDR3 is TGCGCCAGCAGCTTGACGACAGGGTTCTCCTATAATTCACCCCTCCACTTT. This gives the protein CASSLTTGFSYNSPLHF.

Points on this clonotype: The conserved phenylalanine or tryptophan is not found at the CDR3 terminus, so this likely reflects a read error. This chain connects TRBV3-1 to TRBJ1-2; 11 bases map to TRBD1. The CDR3 runs 13 residues. Looked up from germline, CDR1 is LGHDT and CDR2 is YNNKEL (reference sequence). V was pared by 1 base and J by 8 bases, with 0 bases of the junction left unmatched. CDR3 region: CASSQGTGGGYTY. The CDR3 nucleotides read TGTGCCAGCAGCCAAGGGACAGGGGGCGGCTACACCTAC.

The sample holds a few counts of this clonotype. The chain joins TRBV20-1 to TRBJ1-4, with unresolved D. Germline V CDR1 and CDR2: DFQATT, SNEGSKA (reference sequence). There are 14 residues in the CDR3. V was shortened by 5 bases and J by 0 bases, with 10 bases between the two germline ends. CDR3 DNA sequence: TGCAGTGCTGAGGACCCTGCAACTAATGAAAAACTGTTTTTT. It yields the protein CSAEDPATNEKLFF.

This chain connects TRBV9 to TRBJ2-7; 8 bases fit TRBD1. CDR1 is SGDLS, CDR2 YYNGEE, per germline. This CDR3 is 16 amino acids long. The J segment lost 3 bases and the V segment lost 0 bases, leaving 8 bases of the junction unmatched. The CDR3 nucleotides are TGTGCCAGCAGCGTAGGCGGGACAGGCCGCTACTACGAGCAGTACTTC. This sequence encodes CASSVGGTGRYYEQYF.

This clonotype was counted only a few times. The V gene is TRBV20-1, the J gene TRBJ1-2, with TRBD1 as a possible D gene (5 bases). The CDR3 length is 14 residues. V dropped 1 base and J dropped 2 bases, with 11 bases sitting between them. Germline V gene lookup returns CDR1 DFQATT and CDR2 SNEGSKA (reference sequence). The CDR3 DNA sequence: TGCAGTGCTAGAGCCCACGGGACCAACTATGGCTACACCTTC. It translates to CSARAHGTNYGYTF.

J is TRBJ2-2 and V is TRBV5-6; D tentatively reads TRBD1 or TRBD2 (5 bases each). Germline V gene sequence: CDR1 SGHDT, CDR2 YYEEEE. Trimming removed 0 bases from V and 9 bases from J, with 12 bases in between. The CDR3 covers 14 residues. The CDR3 DNA reads as TGTGCCAGCAGCTTGGCCGGGGCAACGAGGGAGCTGTTTTTT. Protein product: CASSLAGATRELFF. Filled out from reference TRBV5-6 and TRBJ2-2, the complete variable domain reads DAGVTQSPTHLIKTRGQQVTLRCSPKSGHDTVSWYQQALGQGPQFIFQYYEEEERQRGNFPDRFSGHQFPNYSSELNVNALLLGDSALYLCASSLAGATRELFFGEGSRLTVL.

This clonotype was seen repeatedly, ten times or more. This chain connects TRBV5-5 to TRBJ1-4; D is perhaps TRBD1 (5 bases). Germline V gives CDR1 SGHKS, CDR2 YYEKEE (reference sequence). Trimming pared 4 bases from V and 6 bases from J, leaving 10 bases between. The CDR3 loop spans 13 amino acids. DNA of the CDR3: TGTGCCAGCAGCCCCAGGGCTTATGAAAAACTGTTTTTT. It codes for CASSPRAYEKLFF.

This clonotype appeared a few times. This sequence joins TRBV15 and TRBJ2-7; D is perhaps TRBD1 (5 bases). The CDR3 runs to 15 residues. Germline assignment: CDR1 LNHNV and CDR2 YYDKDF (reference sequence). V lost 0 bases to trimming and J lost 4 bases, with 13 bases between them. The CDR3 region has the DNA TGTGCCACCAGCAGAGAGAGAGGTAGGGGATACGAGCAGTACTTC. Translation: CATSRERGRGYEQYF.

The chain employs TRBV5-1 and TRBJ2-7, with 7 bases that match TRBD2. The CDR3 covers 17 residues. Germline V gene lookup returns CDR1 SGHRS and CDR2 YFSETQ. The junction had 11 bases not matched to a gene; V was cut back by 0 bases and J by 2 bases. The CDR3 reads CASSLARRELFPYEQYF. For the CDR3, the DNA is TGCGCCAGCAGCTTGGCCAGGCGGGAGCTTTTTCCCTACGAGCAGTACTTC. Together with reference TRBV5-1 and TRBJ2-7, the CDR3 gives the full variable domain: KAGVTQTPRYLIKTRGQQVTLSCSPISGHRSVSWYQQTPGQGLQFLFEYFSETQRNKGNFPGRFSGRQFSNSRSEMNVSTLELGDSALYLCASSLARRELFPYEQYFGPGTRLTVT.